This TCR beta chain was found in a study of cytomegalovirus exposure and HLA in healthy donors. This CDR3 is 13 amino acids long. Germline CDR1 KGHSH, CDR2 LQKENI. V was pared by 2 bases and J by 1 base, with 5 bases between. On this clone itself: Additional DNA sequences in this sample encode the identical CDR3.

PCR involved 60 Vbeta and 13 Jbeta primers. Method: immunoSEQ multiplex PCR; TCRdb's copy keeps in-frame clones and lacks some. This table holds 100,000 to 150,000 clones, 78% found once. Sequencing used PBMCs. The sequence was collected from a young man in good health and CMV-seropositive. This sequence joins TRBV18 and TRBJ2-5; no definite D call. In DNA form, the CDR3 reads TGTGCCAGCTCACCAGGGCTCCAAGAGACCCAGTACTTC. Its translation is CASSPGLQETQYF.